This TCR beta chain was identified during a study of human CD8 memory T cell subsets. The CDR3 extends over 16 amino acids. The germline V gene has CDR1 MDHEN and CDR2 SYDVKM. Sequencing libraries of TCR beta were made by UMI-labeled 5' RACE. With the 5' RACE reads reprocessed, TCRdb shows one record per CDR3 protein and no DNA. This sample's table has thousands of distinct CDR3 sequences. Input material: CD8+ stem-like memory T cells (TSCM and TCM) sorted from PBMCs. Documented subset: stem-like memory CD8 T cells (TSTEM), CCR7+ PD-1- TIGIT-. The chain employs TRBV28 and TRBJ1-4. This TCR was sampled from a human donor in good health. The CDR3 sequence is CASSLSTEGANEKLFF. The variable domain in full, with the rest retrieved from reference TRBV28 and TRBJ1-4, is DVKVTQSSRYLVKRTGEKVFLECVQDMDHENMFWYRQDPGLGLRLIYFSYDVKMKEKGDIPEGYSVSREKKERFSLILESASTNQTSMYLCASSLSTEGANEKLFFGSGTQLSVL.